The 24 T cell receptor beta chains in this list originate from one sample, sequenced in a study of CD8 T cells in ankylosing spondylitis. TCRdb re-analysed the 5' RACE reads in MiXCR, keeping a single row per CDR3 protein. This sample yields some 140,000 distinct CDR3 sequences, of which 6.5% to 8.5% are seen a single time; 7.3% belongs to the top ten. Sequenced material: synovial fluid, either unsorted or a sorted T cell fraction (not recorded which). These receptors were collected from a male donor with ankylosing spondylitis.

This clonotype was picked up a small number of times. This sequence joins TRBV6-2 or TRBV6-3 and TRBJ1-2; D not certain. V dropped 8 bases and J dropped 8 bases, with 30 bases sitting between them. Germline CDR1 MNHEY, CDR2 SVGEGT. The CDR3 extends over 17 amino acids. The CDR3 sequence: CASSPSQYRRPGRGYTF. DNA for the CDR3: TGTGCCAGCTCCCCAAGCCAGTACCGGCGGCCGGGGAGGGGCTACACCTTC.

The chain uses TRBV5-1 and TRBJ1-1, with unresolved D. Germline loops: CDR1 SGHRS, CDR2 YFSETQ. The CDR3 consists of 14 residues. V dropped 1 base and J dropped 0 bases, with 7 bases sitting between them. The CDR3 loop reads CASSLRGLNTEAFF. The CDR3 region has the DNA TGCGCCAGCAGCTTGCGAGGGCTGAACACTGAAGCTTTCTTT.

In nucleotides, the CDR3 is TGTGCCAGCAGCGTTCTTGGGACTAGCGGCGAGACCCAGTACTTC. This sequence encodes CASSVLGTSGETQYF. The rearrangement uses TRBV7-2 and TRBJ2-5; 11 bases agree with TRBD2. Germline lookup yields CDR1 SGHTA and CDR2 FQGNSA. The CDR3 runs 15 residues. J lost 5 bases, V lost 5 bases, and 7 bases had no gene match.

This clonotype has only a few counts. This chain joins TRBV5-1 and TRBJ1-4; D is uncertain. Germline lookup yields CDR1 SGHRS and CDR2 YFSETQ. Trimming took 4 bases from V and 6 from J, leaving 13 bases between them. The CDR3 is made up of 14 amino acids. The CDR3 bases are TGCGCCAGCAGCCTGGGAGGCTGGGATGAAAAACTGTTTTTT. This encodes CASSLGGWDEKLFF.

The table lists this clonotype with many counts. This sequence joins TRBV27 and TRBJ2-1; TRBD2 aligns across 11 bases. There are 16 residues in the CDR3. V trimming: 3 bases; J trimming: 5 bases; junction bases outside the gene matches: 6. Germline loops: CDR1 MNHEY, CDR2 SMNVEV (reference sequence). The CDR3 region is CASSLAGTSGHNEQFF. The CDR3 coding sequence is TGTGCCAGCAGTTTGGCGGGGACTAGCGGCCACAATGAGCAGTTCTTC.

The V and J genes are TRBV7-2 and TRBJ2-7, with TRBD2 identical over 7 bases. Germline V CDR1 and CDR2: SGHTA, FQGNSA. The CDR3 covers 13 residues. With 5 bases clipped from V and 0 bases from J, the junction kept 1 base outside the gene matches. Here the CDR3 DNA reads TGTGCCAGCAGCCGGGACTACTCCTACGAGCAGTACTTC. This translates into CASSRDYSYEQYF.

This clonotype was recorded many times. The V gene is TRBV6-6, the J gene TRBJ2-1, with D uncertain. V was shortened by 11 bases and J by 8 bases, with 10 bases between the two germline ends. The CDR3 has 10 amino acids. The germline V gene encodes CDR1 MNHNY and CDR2 SVGAGI (reference sequence). CDR3 in DNA: TGTGCCCTTGGTCTAGATGAGCAGTTCTTC. It encodes CALGLDEQFF.

This clonotype has only a few counts. V gene TRBV5-1 combines with J gene TRBJ2-3; D possibly corresponds to TRBD1 (5 bases). The CDR3 loop spans 13 amino acids. V dropped 3 bases and J dropped 6 bases, with 11 bases sitting between them. CDR1 is SGHRS and CDR2 is YFSETQ in the germline V gene. In DNA, the CDR3 is TGCGCCAGCAGCTCGACAGATTCGGATACGCAGTATTTT. The encoded protein is CASSSTDSDTQYF.

This clonotype was picked up a small number of times. J is TRBJ2-2 and V is TRBV10-2, with 7 bases fitting TRBD1. There are 17 residues in the CDR3. V trimming: 6 bases; J trimming: 0 bases; junction bases outside the gene matches: 10. Germline V CDR1 and CDR2: WSHSY, SAAADI. The CDR3 protein is CASSPLRDSANTGELFF. CDR3 in DNA: TGCGCCAGCAGCCCCCTCCGGGACAGCGCGAACACCGGGGAGCTGTTTTTT.

This clonotype occurred a few times. The genes are TRBV10-3 and TRBJ2-7; TRBD2 matches 13 bases. Trimming cost V 3 bases and J 0 bases; bases outside gene matches: 8. Germline V gene lookup returns CDR1 ENHRY and CDR2 SYGVKD. This CDR3 spans 18 amino acids. This CDR3 is CAISEPGLAGDSSYEQYF. The CDR3 DNA is TGTGCCATCAGTGAACCAGGACTAGCGGGGGATAGCTCCTACGAGCAGTACTTC.

This clonotype has ten or more counts. The V gene is TRBV7-2, the J gene TRBJ1-4; tentative D call: TRBD1 (5 bases). Germline values: CDR1 SGHTA, CDR2 FQGNSA. The V end was cut by 3 bases, the J end by 8 bases, with 13 bases between. The CDR3 length is 14 residues. The CDR3 sequence is CASSLGRGEEKLFF. The CDR3 nucleotides read TGTGCCAGCAGCTTGGGGAGGGGTGAAGAAAAACTGTTTTTT.

This clonotype was recorded at least ten times. V usage is TRBV11-2 and J usage is TRBJ2-7; D might be TRBD1 or TRBD2, each matching 6 bases. The CDR3 is 13 amino acids. Per germline, CDR1 SGHAT and CDR2 FQNNGV. V lost 5 bases, J lost 6 bases, and 14 bases lay in between. The CDR3: CASSPAQGGEQYF. CDR3 DNA: TGTGCCAGCAGCCCAGCACAGGGAGGCGAGCAGTACTTC. The full variable domain, in which reference TRBV11-2 and TRBJ2-7 provide the parts outside the CDR3, is EAGVAQSPRYKIIEKRQSVAFWCNPISGHATLYWYQQILGQGPKLLIQFQNNGVVDDSQLPKDRFSAERLKGVDSTLKIQPAKLEDSAVYLCASSPAQGGEQYFGPGTRLTVT.

This clonotype was seen more than once but under ten times. The chain carries TRBV12-3 or TRBV12-4 and TRBJ1-1; 7 bases are a match to TRBD1. The V segment lost 6 bases and the J segment 4 bases; nucleotides outside the gene matches: 5. CDR3 length: 13 residues. CDR3 in DNA: TGTGCCAGCAGGTACGGACAGGCCACTGAAGCTTTCTTT. Residues: CASRYGQATEAFF.

In its sample, this clonotype was seen many times. The chain uses TRBV6-1 and TRBJ1-3; D is unresolved. Germline V gene lookup returns CDR1 MNHNS and CDR2 SASEGT. This CDR3 spans 14 amino acids. The germline V and J ends were trimmed by 4 bases and 0 bases, with 7 bases remaining between them. CDR3 sequence reads: CASSGGPSGNTIYF. The CDR3 DNA reads as TGTGCCAGCAGTGGTGGGCCCTCTGGAAACACCATATATTTT.

This clonotype occurred many times. J is TRBJ1-2 and V is TRBV3-1, with a possible D match to TRBD1 (5 bases). Germline V CDR1 and CDR2: LGHDT, YNNKEL (reference sequence). This CDR3 has 16 amino acids. Trimming cost V 2 bases and J 4 bases, with 17 bases left between them. CDR3 amino acids: CASSQTAGKESYGYTF. The CDR3 DNA sequence: TGTGCCAGCAGCCAAACGGCAGGGAAGGAGAGCTATGGCTACACCTTC.

V is TRBV19 and J is TRBJ2-1; 10 bases are shared with TRBD2. In germline, CDR1 is LNHDA, CDR2 SQIVND (reference sequence). The J segment lost 5 bases and the V segment lost 7 bases, leaving 8 bases of the junction unmatched. The CDR3 is 15 residues long. CDR3 sequence: CASTRQRGGHNEQFF. The CDR3 DNA is TGTGCCAGTACCCGCCAGCGGGGGGGACACAATGAGCAGTTCTTC. Full variable domain (remainder filled in from reference TRBV19 and TRBJ2-1): DGGITQSPKYLFRKEGQNVTLSCEQNLNHDAMYWYRQDPGQGLRLIYYSQIVNDFQKGDIAEGYSVSREKKESFPLTVTSAQKNPTAFYLCASTRQRGGHNEQFFGPGTRLTVL.

This clonotype occurred a few times. The rearrangement joins TRBV5-4 to TRBJ1-2, with 7 bases fitting TRBD1. V dropped 3 bases and J dropped 0; count of bases not matched to a gene: 5. This CDR3 is built from 15 residues. Germline V gives CDR1 SGHNT, CDR2 YYREEE (reference sequence). CDR3 protein: CASSSRTGPNYGYTF. The CDR3 region has the DNA TGTGCCAGCAGCTCGAGGACAGGTCCTAACTATGGCTACACCTTC.

At least ten counts were recorded for this clonotype. The gene calls are TRBV4-3 and TRBJ1-6; perhaps TRBD1 as D (5 bases). This CDR3 contains 17 residues. V lost 1 base, J lost 7 bases, and 17 bases lay in between. The V gene's germline CDR1 is LGHNA and CDR2 YSLEER. The CDR3 region has the DNA TGCGCCAGCAGCCAAGTCTTTGGAGGGGCAGGAAATTCACCCCTCCACTTT. This translates into CASSQVFGGAGNSPLHF.

This clonotype showed up many times. V usage is TRBV11-2 and J usage is TRBJ2-7, with 8 bases identical to TRBD1. The CDR3 is 15 amino acids. Germline loops: CDR1 SGHAT, CDR2 FQNNGV. The J segment lost 6 bases and the V segment lost 1 base, leaving 8 bases of the junction unmatched. CDR3: CASSLGRDRRAEQYF. CDR3 DNA sequence: TGTGCCAGCAGCTTAGGCCGGGACAGGCGAGCCGAGCAGTACTTC.

There are many counts of this clonotype. This chain joins TRBV7-9 and TRBJ2-2; D remains unclear. CDR1 is SEHNR, CDR2 FQNEAQ, per germline (reference sequence). The germline V and J ends were trimmed by 2 bases and 7 bases, with 8 bases remaining between them. This CDR3 spans 13 amino acids. The CDR3 coding sequence is TGTGCCAGCAGCTTAATTTCATTCGGGGAGCTGTTTTTT. It specifies CASSLISFGELFF.

Many counts were recorded for this clonotype. The chain combines TRBV20-1 with TRBJ1-4; D is unclear. Per the germline V gene, CDR1 is DFQATT and CDR2 is SNEGSKA (reference sequence). The length of the CDR3 is 14 residues. V was clipped by 2 bases and J by 0 bases, with 7 bases between them. Here the CDR3 reads CSARPAATNEKLFF. CDR3 nucleotide sequence: TGCAGTGCTAGACCAGCAGCAACTAATGAAAAACTGTTTTTT.

The sample holds many counts of this clonotype. This rearrangement joins TRBV2 to TRBJ2-1; tentative D call: TRBD2 (6 bases). CDR1 is SNHLY and CDR2 is FYNNEI in the germline V gene. The CDR3 has 13 residues. Trimming left V 9 bases short and J 1 base short, with 10 bases between. CDR3 loop: CASSLASYNEQFF. The CDR3 coding sequence is TGTGCCAGTAGCCTAGCGTCCTACAATGAGCAGTTCTTC.

This clonotype has a handful of counts. J is TRBJ2-3 and V is TRBV29-1; D perhaps matches TRBD2 (5 bases). The CDR3 is 16 residues long. CDR1 SQVTM and CDR2 ANQGSEA come from the germline V gene. V shed 0 bases and J shed 8 bases, with 21 bases lying between them. The CDR3 reads CSVEEGTSYPEGTQYF. The CDR3 DNA follows: TGCAGCGTTGAAGAAGGAACCTCATATCCCGAGGGTACGCAGTATTTT.

This clonotype showed up many times. This chain connects TRBV28 to TRBJ1-2, with D possibly being TRBD1 (5 bases). Trimming removed 7 bases from V and 0 bases from J, with 12 bases in between. The CDR3 is made up of 14 amino acids. In germline, CDR1 is MDHEN, CDR2 SYDVKM. The CDR3 loop is CASMEGSANYGYTF. The CDR3 nucleotides are TGTGCCAGCATGGAGGGGTCCGCTAACTATGGCTACACCTTC.